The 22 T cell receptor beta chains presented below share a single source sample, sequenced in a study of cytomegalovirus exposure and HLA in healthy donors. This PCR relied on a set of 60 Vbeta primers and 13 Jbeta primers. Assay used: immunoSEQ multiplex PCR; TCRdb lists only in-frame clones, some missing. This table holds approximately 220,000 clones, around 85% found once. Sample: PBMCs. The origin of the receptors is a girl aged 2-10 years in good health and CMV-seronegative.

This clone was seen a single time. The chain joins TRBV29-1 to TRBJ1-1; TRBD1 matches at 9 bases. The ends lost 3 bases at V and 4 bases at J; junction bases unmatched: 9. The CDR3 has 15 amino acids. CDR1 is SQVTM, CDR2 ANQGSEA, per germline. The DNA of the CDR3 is TGCAGCGTTGACGAATTTGGGACAGGGAGCACTGAAGCTTTCTTT. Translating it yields CSVDEFGTGSTEAFF.

The CDR3 DNA is TGCGCCAGCAGTCACCCGACCGGGACAGGGGGCTACGAGCAGTACTTC. The encoded protein is CASSHPTGTGGYEQYF. The chain is built from TRBV23-1 and TRBJ2-7, with 11 bases lining up with TRBD1. TRBV23-1 counts as an open reading frame of uncertain function. J gave up 3 bases and V 3 bases, and 7 bases lay outside the gene matches. The CDR3 runs to 16 residues.

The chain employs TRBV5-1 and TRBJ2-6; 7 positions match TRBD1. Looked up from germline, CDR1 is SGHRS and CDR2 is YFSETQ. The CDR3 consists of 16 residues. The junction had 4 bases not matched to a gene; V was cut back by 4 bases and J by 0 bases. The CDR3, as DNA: TGCGCCAGCAGCGGGACAGCGTACTCTGGGGCCAACGTCCTGACTTTC. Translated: CASSGTAYSGANVLTF.

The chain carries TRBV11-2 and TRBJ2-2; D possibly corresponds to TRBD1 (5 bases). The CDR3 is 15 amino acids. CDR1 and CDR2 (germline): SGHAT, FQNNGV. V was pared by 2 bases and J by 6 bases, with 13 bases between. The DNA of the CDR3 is TGTGCCAGCAGCTTACAGGGAAGGAAGGCCGGGGAGCTGTTTTTT. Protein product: CASSLQGRKAGELFF.

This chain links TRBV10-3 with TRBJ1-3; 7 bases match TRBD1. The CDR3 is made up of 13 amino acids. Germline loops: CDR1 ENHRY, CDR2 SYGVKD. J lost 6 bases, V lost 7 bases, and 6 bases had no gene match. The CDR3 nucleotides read TGTGCCATCATGGTGACAGGGACAAACACCATATATTTT. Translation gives CAIMVTGTNTIYF.

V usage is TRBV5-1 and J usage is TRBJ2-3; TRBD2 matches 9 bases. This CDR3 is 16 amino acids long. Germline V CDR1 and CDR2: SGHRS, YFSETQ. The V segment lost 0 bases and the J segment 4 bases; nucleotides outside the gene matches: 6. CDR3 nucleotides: TGCGCCAGCAGCTTGGCCGGGACTAGCCGCCCAGATACGCAGTATTTT. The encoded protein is CASSLAGTSRPDTQYF.

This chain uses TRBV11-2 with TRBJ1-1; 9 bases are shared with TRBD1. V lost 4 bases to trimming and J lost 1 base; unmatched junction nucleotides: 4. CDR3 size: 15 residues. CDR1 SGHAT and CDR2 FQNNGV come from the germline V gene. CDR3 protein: CASSYTGQGNTEAFF. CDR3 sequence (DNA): TGTGCCAGCAGCTATACGGGACAGGGGAACACTGAAGCTTTCTTT.

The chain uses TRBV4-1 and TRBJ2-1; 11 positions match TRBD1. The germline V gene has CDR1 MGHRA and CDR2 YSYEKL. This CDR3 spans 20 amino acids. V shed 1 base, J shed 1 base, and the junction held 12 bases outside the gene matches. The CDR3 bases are TGCGCCAGCAGCCAAGTCACGGGGACAGGGGGTAGTATTTCCTACAATGAGCAGTTCTTC. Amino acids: CASSQVTGTGGSISYNEQFF.

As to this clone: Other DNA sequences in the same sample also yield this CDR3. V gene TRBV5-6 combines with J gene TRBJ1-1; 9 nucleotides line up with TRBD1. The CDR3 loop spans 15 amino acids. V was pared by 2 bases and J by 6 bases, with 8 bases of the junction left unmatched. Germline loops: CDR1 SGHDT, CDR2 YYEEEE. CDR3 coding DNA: TGTGCCAGCAGCTTCGAAGGGACAGGGTATCCTGAAGCTTTCTTT. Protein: CASSFEGTGYPEAFF.

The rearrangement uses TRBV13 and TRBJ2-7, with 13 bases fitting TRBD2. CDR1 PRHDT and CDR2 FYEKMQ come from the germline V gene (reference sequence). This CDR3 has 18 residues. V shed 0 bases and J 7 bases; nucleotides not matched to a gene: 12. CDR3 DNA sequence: TGTGCCAGCAGCTTAGGACTAGCGGGAGGGACACGAAGAGGAGAGCAGTACTTC. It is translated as CASSLGLAGGTRRGEQYF.

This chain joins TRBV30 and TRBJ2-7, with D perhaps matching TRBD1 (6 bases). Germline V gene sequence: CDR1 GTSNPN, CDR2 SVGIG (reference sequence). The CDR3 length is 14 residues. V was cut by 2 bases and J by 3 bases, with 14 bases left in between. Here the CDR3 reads CAWSLTGHDYEQYF. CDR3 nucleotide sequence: TGTGCCTGGAGTTTGACAGGTCACGACTACGAGCAGTACTTC.

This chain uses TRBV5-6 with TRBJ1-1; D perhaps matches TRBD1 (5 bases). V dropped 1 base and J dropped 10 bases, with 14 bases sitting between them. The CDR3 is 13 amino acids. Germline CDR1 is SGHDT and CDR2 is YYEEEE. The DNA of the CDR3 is TGTGCCAGCAGCTTGCCTATGGACACTCTAGCTTTCTTT. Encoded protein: CASSLPMDTLAFF.

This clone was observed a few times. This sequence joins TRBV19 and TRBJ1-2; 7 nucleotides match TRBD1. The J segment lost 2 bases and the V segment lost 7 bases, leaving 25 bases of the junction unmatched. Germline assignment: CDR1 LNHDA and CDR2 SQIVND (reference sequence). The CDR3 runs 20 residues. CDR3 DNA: TGTGCCAGTAAAGTGAAGGGACAGACCCTGGCCGCATCTTTAAACTATGGCTACACCTTC. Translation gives CASKVKGQTLAASLNYGYTF.

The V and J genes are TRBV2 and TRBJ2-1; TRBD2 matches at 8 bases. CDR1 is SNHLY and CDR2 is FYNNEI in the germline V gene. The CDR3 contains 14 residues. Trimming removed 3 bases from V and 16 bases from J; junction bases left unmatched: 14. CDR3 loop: CASSDPAGVPNSFF. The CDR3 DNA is TGTGCCAGCAGTGATCCAGCGGGAGTCCCCAATTCCTTCTTC.

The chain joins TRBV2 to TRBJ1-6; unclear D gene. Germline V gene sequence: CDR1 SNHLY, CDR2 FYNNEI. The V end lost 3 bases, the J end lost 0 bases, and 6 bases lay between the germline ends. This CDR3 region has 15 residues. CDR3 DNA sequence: TGTGCCAGCAGTGAGCCGAGCTCCTATAATTCACCCCTCCACTTT. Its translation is CASSEPSSYNSPLHF.

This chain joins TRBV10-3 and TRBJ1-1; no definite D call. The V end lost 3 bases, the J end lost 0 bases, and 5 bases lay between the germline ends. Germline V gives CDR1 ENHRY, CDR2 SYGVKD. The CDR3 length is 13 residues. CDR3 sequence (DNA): TGTGCCATCAGTGAACAGTTGAACACTGAAGCTTTCTTT. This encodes CAISEQLNTEAFF.

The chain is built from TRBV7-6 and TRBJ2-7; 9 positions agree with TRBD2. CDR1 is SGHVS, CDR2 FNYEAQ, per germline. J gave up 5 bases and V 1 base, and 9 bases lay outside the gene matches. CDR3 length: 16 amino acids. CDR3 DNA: TGTGCCAGCAGCTTAGGTGCCGCGGGGGGGGTCGACGAGCAGTACTTC. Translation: CASSLGAAGGVDEQYF.

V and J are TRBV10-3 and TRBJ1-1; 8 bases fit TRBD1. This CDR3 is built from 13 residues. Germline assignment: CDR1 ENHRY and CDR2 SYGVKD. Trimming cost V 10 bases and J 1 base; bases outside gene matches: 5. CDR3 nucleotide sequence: TGTGCCAACTCCGGGACAGGGAACACTGAAGCTTTCTTT. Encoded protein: CANSGTGNTEAFF.

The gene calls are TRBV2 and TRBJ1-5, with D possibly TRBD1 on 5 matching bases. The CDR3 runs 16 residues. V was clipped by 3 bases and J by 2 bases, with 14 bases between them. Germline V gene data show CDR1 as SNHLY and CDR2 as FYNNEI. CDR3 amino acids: CASSEGREEGNQPQHF. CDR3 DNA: TGTGCCAGCAGTGAGGGCAGGGAAGAGGGCAATCAGCCCCAGCATTTT.

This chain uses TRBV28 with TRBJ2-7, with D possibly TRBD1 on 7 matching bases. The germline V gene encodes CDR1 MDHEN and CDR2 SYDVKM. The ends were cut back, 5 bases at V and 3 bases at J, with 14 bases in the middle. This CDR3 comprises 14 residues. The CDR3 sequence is CASSTQGRIYEQYF. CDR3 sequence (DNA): TGTGCCAGCAGTACACAGGGGAGGATCTACGAGCAGTACTTC.

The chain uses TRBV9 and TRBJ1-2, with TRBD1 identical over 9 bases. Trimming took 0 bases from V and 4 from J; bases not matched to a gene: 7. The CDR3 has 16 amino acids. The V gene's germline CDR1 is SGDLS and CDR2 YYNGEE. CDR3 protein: CASSVEYGTGPYGYTF. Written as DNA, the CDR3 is TGTGCCAGCAGCGTAGAGTACGGGACAGGGCCCTATGGCTACACCTTC.

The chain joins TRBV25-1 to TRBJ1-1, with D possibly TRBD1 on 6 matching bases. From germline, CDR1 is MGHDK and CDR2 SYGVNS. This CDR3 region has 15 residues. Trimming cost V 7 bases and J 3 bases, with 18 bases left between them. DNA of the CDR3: TGTGCCAGCACCACCGCGAGGGAGGGGGACACTGAAGCTTTCTTT. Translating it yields CASTTAREGDTEAFF.